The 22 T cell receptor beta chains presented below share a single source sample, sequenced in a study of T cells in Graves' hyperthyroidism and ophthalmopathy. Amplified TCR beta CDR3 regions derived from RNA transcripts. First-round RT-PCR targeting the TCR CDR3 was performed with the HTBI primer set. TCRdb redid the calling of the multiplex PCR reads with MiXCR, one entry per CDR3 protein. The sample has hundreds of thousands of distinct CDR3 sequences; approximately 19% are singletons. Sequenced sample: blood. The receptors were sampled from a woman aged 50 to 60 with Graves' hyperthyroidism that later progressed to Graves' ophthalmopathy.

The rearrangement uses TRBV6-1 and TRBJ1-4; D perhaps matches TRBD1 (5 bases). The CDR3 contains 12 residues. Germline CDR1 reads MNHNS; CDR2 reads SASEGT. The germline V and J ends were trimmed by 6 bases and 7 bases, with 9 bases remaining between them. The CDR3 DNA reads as TGTGCCAGCAGGGCCGACAGTGAAAAACTGTTTTTT. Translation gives CASRADSEKLFF.

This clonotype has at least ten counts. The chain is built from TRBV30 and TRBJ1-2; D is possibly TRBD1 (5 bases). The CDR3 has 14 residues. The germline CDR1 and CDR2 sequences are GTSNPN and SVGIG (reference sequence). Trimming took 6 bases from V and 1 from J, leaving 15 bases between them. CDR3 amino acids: CACSQGGLNYGYTF. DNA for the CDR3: TGTGCCTGCTCCCAGGGTGGACTTAACTATGGCTACACCTTC.

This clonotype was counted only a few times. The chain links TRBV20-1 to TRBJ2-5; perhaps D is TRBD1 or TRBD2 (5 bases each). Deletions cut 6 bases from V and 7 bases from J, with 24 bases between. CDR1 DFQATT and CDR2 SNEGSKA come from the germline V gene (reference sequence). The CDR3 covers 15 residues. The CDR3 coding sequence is TGCAGTGCCGGAGTTCTCGGGACCCCTGAGGGGACCCAGTACTTC. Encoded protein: CSAGVLGTPEGTQYF.

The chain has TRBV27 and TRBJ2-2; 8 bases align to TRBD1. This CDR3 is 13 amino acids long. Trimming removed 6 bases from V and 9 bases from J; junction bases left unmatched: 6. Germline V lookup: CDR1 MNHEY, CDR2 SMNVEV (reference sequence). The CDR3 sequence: CASRGQGLRELFF. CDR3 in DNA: TGTGCCAGCAGAGGACAGGGATTGAGGGAGCTGTTTTTT.

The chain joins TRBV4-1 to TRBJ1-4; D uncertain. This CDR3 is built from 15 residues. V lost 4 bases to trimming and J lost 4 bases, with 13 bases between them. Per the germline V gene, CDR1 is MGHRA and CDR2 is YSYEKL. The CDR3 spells CASSPTYPFNEKLFF. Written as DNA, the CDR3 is TGCGCCAGCAGCCCTACGTATCCGTTTAATGAAAAACTGTTTTTT.

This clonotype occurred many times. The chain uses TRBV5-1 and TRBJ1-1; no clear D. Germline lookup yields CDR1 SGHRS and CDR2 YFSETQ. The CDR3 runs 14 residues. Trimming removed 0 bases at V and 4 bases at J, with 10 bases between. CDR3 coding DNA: TGCGCCAGCAGCTTGGCCGGGTCGGGCACTGAAGCTTTCTTT. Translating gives CASSLAGSGTEAFF.

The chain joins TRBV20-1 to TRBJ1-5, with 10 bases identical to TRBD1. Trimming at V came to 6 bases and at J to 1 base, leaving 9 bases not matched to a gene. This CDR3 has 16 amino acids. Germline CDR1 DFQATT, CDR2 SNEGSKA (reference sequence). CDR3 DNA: TGCAGTGCCCAGGACAGGGGGAAGGGGAGCAATCAGCCCCAGCATTTT. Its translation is CSAQDRGKGSNQPQHF.

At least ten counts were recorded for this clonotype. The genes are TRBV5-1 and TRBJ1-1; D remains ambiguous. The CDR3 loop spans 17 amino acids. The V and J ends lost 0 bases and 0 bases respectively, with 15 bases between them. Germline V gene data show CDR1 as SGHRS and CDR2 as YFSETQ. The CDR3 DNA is TGCGCCAGCAGCTTGGTGACGGCCGATAGAGTGAACACTGAAGCTTTCTTT. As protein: CASSLVTADRVNTEAFF.

The DNA for the CDR3 is TGTGCCAGCAGCCTTCAGGCCCGTCTGGGTCAGCCCCAGCATTTT. The encoded protein is CASSLQARLGQPQHF. The rearrangement links TRBV5-5 to TRBJ1-5; D unresolved. V lost 4 bases and J lost 6, with 17 bases in between. The CDR3 is 15 residues long. Germline V CDR1 and CDR2: SGHKS, YYEKEE (reference sequence).

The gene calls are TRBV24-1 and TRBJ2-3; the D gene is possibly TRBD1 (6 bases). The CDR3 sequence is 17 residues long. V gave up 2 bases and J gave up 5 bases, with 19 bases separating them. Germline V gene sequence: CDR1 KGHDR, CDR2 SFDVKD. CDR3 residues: CATSDSSGGPSRDTQYF. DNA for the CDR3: TGTGCCACCAGTGATTCCAGTGGGGGCCCCTCACGAGATACGCAGTATTTT.

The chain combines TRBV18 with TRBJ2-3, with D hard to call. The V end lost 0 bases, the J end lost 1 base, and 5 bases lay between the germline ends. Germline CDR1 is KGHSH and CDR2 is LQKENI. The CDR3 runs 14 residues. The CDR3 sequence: CASSPPQRTDTQYF. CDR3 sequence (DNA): TGTGCCAGCTCACCACCCCAGCGCACAGATACGCAGTATTTT.

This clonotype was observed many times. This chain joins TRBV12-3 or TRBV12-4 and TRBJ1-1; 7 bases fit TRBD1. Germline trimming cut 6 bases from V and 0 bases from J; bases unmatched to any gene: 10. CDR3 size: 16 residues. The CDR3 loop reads CASSPIRTGVNTEAFF. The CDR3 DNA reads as TGTGCCAGCAGCCCAATCCGGACAGGAGTGAACACTGAAGCTTTCTTT.

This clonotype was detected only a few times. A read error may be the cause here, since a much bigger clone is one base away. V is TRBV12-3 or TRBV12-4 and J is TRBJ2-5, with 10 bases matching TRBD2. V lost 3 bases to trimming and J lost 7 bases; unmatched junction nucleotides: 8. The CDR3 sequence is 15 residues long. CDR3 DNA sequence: TGTGCCAGCAGTTTTACTAGCGGGGTGAGTGGGACCCAGTACTTC. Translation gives CASSFTSGVSGTQYF.

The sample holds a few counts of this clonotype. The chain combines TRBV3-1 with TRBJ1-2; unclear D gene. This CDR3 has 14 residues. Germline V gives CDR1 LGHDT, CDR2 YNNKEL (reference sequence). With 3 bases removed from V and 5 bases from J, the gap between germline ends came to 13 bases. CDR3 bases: TGTGCCAGCAGCCAGGGGAGACTGGGATATGGCTACACCTTC. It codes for CASSQGRLGYGYTF. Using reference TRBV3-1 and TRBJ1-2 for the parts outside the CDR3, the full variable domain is DTAVSQTPKYLVTQMGNDKSIKCEQNLGHDTMYWYKQDSKKFLKIMFSYNNKELIINETVPNRFSPKSPDKAHLNLHINSLELGDSAVYFCASSQGRLGYGYTFGSGTRLTVV.

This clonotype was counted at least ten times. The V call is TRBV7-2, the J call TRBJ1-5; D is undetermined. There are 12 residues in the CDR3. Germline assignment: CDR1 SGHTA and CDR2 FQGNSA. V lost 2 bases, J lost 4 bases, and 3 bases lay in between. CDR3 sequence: CASSLPNQPQHF. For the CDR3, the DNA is TGTGCCAGCAGCTTACCTAATCAGCCCCAGCATTTT.

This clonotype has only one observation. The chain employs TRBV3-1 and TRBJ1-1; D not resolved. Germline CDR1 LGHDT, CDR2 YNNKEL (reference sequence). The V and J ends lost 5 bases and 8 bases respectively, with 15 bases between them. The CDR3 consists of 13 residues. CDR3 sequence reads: CASSWRGAPEAFF. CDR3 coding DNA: TGTGCCAGCAGCTGGCGGGGAGCCCCCGAAGCTTTCTTT.

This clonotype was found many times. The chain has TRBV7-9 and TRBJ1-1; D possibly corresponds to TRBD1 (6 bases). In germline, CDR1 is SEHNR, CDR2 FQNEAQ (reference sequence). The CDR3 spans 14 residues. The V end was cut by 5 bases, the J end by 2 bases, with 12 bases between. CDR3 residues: CASSMLDSNTEAFF. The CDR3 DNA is TGTGCCAGCAGCATGCTGGACAGCAACACTGAAGCTTTCTTT.

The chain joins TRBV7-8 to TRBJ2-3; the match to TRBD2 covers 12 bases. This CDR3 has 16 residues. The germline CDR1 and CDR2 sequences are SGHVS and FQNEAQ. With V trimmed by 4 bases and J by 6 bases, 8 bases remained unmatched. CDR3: CASSSSGGGLTDTQYF. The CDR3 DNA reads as TGTGCCAGCAGCTCTAGCGGGGGGGGGCTGACGGATACGCAGTATTTT.

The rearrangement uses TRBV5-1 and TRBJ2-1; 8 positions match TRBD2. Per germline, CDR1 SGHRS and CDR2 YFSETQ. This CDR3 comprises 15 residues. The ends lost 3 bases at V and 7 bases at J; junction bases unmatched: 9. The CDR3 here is CASSSSGSSANEQFF. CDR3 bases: TGCGCCAGCAGCTCTAGCGGGTCAAGCGCGAATGAGCAGTTCTTC.

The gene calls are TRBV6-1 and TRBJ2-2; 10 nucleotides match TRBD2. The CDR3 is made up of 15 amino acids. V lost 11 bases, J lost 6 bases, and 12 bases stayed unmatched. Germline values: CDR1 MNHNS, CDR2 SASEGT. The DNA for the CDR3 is TGTGCCGGAAAAGCGGGGGGGCCATTCTCCGGGGAGCTGTTTTTT. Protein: CAGKAGGPFSGELFF.

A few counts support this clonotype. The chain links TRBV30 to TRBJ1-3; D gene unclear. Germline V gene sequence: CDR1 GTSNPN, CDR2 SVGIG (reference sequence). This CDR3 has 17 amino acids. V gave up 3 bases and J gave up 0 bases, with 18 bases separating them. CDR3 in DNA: TGTGCCTGGAGGGTCCCCTTACCGGAACTCTCTGGAAACACCATATATTTT. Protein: CAWRVPLPELSGNTIYF.

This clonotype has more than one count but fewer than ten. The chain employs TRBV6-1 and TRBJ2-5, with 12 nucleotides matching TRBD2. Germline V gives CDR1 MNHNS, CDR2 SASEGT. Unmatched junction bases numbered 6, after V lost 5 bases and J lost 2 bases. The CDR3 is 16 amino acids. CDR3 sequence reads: CASSSRTSGAQETQYF. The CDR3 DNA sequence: TGTGCCAGCAGTTCCAGGACTAGCGGGGCACAAGAGACCCAGTACTTC.